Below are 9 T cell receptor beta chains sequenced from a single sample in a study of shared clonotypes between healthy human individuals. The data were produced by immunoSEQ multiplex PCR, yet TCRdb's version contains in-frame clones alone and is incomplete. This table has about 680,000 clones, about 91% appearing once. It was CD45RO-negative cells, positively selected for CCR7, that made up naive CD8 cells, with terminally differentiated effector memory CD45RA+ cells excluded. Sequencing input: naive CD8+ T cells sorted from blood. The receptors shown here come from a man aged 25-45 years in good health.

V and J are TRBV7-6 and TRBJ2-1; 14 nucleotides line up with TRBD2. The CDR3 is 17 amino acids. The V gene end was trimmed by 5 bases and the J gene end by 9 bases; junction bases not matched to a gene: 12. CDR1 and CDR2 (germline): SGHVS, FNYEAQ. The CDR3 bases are TGTGCCAGCAGCCGGGTACCGGGACTAGCGGGAGTTGTTGAGCAGTTCTTC. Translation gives CASSRVPGLAGVVEQFF.

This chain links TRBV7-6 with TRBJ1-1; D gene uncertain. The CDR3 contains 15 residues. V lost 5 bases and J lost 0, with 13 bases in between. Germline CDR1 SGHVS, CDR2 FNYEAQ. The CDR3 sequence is CASSMSAGMNTEAFF. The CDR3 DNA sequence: TGTGCCAGCAGCATGTCCGCGGGGATGAACACTGAAGCTTTCTTT.

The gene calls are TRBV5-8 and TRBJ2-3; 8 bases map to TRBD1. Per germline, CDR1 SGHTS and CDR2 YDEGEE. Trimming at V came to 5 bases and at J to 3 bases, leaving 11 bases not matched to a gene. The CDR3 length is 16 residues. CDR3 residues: CASSSRDRPQTDTQYF. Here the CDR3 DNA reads TGTGCCAGCAGTTCACGGGACAGGCCCCAAACAGATACGCAGTATTTT.

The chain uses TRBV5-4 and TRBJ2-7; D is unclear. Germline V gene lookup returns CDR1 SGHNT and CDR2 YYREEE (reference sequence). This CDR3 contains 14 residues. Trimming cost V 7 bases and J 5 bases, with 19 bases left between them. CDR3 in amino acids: CASADVSAPDEQYF. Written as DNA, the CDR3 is TGTGCCAGCGCCGACGTATCCGCCCCCGACGAGCAGTACTTC.

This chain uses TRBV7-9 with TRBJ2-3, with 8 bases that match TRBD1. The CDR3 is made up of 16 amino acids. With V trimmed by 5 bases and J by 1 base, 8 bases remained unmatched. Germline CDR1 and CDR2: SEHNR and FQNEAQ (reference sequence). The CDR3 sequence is CASSVPGQERTDTQYF. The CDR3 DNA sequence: TGTGCCAGCAGCGTGCCGGGACAGGAACGCACAGATACGCAGTATTTT.

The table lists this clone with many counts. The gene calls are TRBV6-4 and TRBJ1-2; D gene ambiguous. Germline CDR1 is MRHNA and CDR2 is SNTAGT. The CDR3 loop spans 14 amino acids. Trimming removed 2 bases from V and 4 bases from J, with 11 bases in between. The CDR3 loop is CASSDGSSSYGYTF. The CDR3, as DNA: TGTGCCAGCAGTGACGGGTCCAGTTCCTATGGCTACACCTTC.

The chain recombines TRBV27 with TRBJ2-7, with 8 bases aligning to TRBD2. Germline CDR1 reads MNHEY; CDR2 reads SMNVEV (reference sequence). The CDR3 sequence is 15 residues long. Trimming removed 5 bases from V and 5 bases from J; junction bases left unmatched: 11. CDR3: CASSPFKSGSNEQYF. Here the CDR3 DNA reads TGTGCCAGCAGTCCCTTCAAGAGCGGGAGCAACGAGCAGTACTTC.

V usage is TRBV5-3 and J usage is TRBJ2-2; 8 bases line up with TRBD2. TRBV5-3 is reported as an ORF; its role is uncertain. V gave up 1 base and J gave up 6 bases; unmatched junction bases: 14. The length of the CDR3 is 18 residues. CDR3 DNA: TGTGCCAGAAGCTTGTATGTAGTAGCGGGATTTATAGCCGGGGAGCTGTTTTTT. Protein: CARSLYVVAGFIAGELFF.

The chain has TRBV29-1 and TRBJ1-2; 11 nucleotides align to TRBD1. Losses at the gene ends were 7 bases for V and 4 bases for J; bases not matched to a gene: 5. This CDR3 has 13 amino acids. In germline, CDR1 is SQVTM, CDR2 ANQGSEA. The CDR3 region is CSGWTGGGYGYTF. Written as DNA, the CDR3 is TGCAGCGGGTGGACAGGGGGCGGCTATGGCTACACCTTC.